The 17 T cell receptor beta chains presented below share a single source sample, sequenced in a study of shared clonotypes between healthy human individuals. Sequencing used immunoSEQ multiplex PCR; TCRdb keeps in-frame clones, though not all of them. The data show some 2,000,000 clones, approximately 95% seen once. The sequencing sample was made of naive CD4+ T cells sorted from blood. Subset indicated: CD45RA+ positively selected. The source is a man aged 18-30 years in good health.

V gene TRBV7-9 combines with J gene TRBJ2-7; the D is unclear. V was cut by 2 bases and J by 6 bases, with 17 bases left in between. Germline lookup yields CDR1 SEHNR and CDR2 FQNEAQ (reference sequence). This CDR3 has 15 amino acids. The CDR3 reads CASSLYNLVQGEQYF. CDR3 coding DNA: TGTGCCAGCAGCTTATATAACTTGGTACAAGGCGAGCAGTACTTC.

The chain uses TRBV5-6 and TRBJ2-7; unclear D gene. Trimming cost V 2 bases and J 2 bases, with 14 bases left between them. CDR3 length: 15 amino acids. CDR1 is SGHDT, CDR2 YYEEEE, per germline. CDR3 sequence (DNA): TGTGCCAGCAGCTTAGGCAGAGCCCTCACCTACGAGCAGTACTTC. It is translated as CASSLGRALTYEQYF.

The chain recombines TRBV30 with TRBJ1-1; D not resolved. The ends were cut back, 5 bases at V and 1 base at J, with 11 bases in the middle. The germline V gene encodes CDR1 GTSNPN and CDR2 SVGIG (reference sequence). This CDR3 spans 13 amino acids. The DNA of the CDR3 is TGTGCCTGGGATCCGCAAGAGAACACTGAAGCTTTCTTT. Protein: CAWDPQENTEAFF.

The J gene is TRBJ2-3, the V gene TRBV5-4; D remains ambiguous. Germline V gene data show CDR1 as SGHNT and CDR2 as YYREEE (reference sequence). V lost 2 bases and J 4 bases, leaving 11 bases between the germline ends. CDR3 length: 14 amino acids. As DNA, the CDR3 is TGTGCCAGCAGCTTATACCCATCGGCAGATACGCAGTATTTT. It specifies CASSLYPSADTQYF.

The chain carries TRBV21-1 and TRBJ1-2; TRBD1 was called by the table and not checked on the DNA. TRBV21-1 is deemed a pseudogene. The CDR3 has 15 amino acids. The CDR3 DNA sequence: TGTGCCAGCAGCCTCGCAGATCCAACTAACTATGGCTACACCTTC. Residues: CASSLADPTNYGYTF.

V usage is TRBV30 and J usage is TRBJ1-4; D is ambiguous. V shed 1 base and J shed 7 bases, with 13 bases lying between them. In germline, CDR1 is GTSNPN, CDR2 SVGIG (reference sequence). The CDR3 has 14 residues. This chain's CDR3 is CAWSGGQLREKLFF. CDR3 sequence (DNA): TGTGCCTGGAGTGGAGGGCAGTTACGTGAAAAACTGTTTTTT.

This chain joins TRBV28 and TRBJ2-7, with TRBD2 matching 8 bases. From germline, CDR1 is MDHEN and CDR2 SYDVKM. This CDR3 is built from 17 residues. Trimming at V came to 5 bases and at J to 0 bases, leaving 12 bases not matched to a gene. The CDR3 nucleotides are TGTGCCAGCAGTCGATCGGGAGGGGCGCTATCCTCCTACGAGCAGTACTTC. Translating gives CASSRSGGALSSYEQYF.

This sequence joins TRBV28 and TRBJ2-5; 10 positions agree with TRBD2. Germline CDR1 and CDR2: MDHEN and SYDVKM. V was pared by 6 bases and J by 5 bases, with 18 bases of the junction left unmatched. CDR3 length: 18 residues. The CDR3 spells CASSNNHGLTSGRETQYF. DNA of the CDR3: TGTGCCAGCAGCAATAACCACGGTCTGACTAGCGGGCGGGAGACCCAGTACTTC.

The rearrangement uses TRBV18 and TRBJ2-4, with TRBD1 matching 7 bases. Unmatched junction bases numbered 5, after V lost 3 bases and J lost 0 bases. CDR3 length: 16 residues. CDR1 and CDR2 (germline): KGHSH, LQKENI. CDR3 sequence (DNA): TGTGCCAGCTCACCTAGACAGGGCTTAGCCAAAAACATTCAGTACTTC. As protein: CASSPRQGLAKNIQYF. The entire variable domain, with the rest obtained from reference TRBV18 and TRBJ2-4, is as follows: NAGVMQNPRHLVRRRGQEARLRCSPMKGHSHVYWYRQLPEEGLKFMVYLQKENIIDESGMPKERFSAEFPKEGPSILRIQQVVRGDSAAYFCASSPRQGLAKNIQYFGAGTRLSVL.

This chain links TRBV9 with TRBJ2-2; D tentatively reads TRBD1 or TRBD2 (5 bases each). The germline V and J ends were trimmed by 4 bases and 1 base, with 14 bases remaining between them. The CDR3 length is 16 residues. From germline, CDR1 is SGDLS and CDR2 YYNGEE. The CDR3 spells CASSPPGTLNTGELFF. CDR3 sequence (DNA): TGTGCCAGCAGCCCCCCCGGGACCTTGAACACCGGGGAGCTGTTTTTT.

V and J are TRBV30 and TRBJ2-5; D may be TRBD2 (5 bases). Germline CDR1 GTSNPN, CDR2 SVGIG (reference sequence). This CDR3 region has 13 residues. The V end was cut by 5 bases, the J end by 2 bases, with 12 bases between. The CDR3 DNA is TGTGCCTGGGCGAGGGAGTTACAAGAGACCCAGTACTTC. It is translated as CAWARELQETQYF.

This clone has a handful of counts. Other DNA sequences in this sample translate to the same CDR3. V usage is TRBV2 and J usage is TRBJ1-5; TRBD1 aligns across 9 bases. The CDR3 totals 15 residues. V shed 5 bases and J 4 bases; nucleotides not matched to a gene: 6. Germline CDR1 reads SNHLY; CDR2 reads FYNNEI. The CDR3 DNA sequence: TGTGCCAGCAGTCCACAGGGGGCGCGAAATCAGCCCCAGCATTTT. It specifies CASSPQGARNQPQHF.

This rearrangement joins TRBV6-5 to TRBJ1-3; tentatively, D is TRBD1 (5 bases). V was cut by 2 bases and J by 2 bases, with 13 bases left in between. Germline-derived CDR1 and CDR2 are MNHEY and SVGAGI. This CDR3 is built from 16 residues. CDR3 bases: TGTGCCAGCAGTTACGCCCTGGGGCCTACTGGAAACACCATATATTTT. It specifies CASSYALGPTGNTIYF.

This CDR3 is CASSWLLPSSYEQYF. The CDR3 coding sequence is TGTGCCAGCAGCTGGCTTTTGCCTAGCTCCTACGAGCAGTACTTC. This chain connects TRBV7-8 to TRBJ2-7; D remains unclear. Per the germline V gene, CDR1 is SGHVS and CDR2 is FQNEAQ. Trimming removed 4 bases at V and 0 bases at J, with 13 bases between. This CDR3 contains 15 residues.

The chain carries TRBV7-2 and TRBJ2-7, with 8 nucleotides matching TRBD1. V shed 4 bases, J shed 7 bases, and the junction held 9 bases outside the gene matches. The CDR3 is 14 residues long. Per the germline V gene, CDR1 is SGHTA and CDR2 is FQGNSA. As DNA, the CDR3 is TGTGCCAGCAGCTCTGGACAGGGCGGGTGGGAGCAGTACTTC. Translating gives CASSSGQGGWEQYF.

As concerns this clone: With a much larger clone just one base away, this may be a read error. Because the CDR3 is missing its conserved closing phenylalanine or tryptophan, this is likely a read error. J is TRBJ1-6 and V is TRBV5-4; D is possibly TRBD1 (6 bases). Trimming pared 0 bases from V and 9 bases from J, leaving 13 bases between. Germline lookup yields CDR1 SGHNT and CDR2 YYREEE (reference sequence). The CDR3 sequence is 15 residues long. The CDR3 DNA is TGTGCCAGCAGCTTGGAACAGGGTCACGGTTCACCCCTCCACCTT. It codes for CASSLEQGHGSPLHL.

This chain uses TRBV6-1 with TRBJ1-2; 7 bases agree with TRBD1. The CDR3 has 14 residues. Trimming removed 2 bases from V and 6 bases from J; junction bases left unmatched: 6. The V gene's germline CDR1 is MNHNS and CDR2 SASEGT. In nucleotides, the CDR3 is TGTGCCAGCAGTGAAAGAGGGCAGGGGGATGGCTACACCTTC. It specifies CASSERGQGDGYTF.